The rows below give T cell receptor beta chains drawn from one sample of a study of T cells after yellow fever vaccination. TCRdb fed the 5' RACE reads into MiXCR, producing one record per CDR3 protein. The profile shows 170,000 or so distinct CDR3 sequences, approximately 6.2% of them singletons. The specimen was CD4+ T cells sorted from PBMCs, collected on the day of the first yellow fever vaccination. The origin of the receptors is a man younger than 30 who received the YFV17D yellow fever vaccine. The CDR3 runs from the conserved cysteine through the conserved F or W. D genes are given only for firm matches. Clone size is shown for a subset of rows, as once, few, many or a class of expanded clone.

cdr3_nt: TGCGCCAGCAGCCAGGACAGAAACACTGAAGCTTTCTTT
cdr3_aa: CASSQDRNTEAFF
cdr3_length: 13
d_call: NA
clone_size: medium-sized
v_call: TRBV4-3
j_call: TRBJ1-1

cdr3_nt: TGCGCCAGCAGCATTGACACGCCTGATATGAACACTGAAGCTTTCTTT
cdr3_aa: CASSIDTPDMNTEAFF
cdr3_length: 16
d_call: NA
clone_size: NA
v_call: TRBV5-1
j_call: TRBJ1-1

cdr3_nt: TGTGCCAGCAGCTTAGTGGAGGGGGGGAGCACTGAAGCTTTCTTT
cdr3_aa: CASSLVEGGSTEAFF
cdr3_length: 15
d_call: NA
clone_size: many
v_call: TRBV7-2
j_call: TRBJ1-1

cdr3_nt: TGTGCCAGCAGTCCACGACTAGCGGGGGGGCCAGGGGAGCAGTACTTC
cdr3_aa: CASSPRLAGGPGEQYF
cdr3_length: 16
d_call: TRBD2
clone_size: NA
v_call: TRBV27
j_call: TRBJ2-7

cdr3_nt: TGTGCCAGCAGCTTAGCGGGAGCAGTAGAGCAGTACTTC
cdr3_aa: CASSLAGAVEQYF
cdr3_length: 13
d_call: NA
clone_size: NA
v_call: TRBV7-9
j_call: TRBJ2-7

cdr3_nt: TGTGCCAGCAGCATCGGACCGGATTCGAGATCTGGCTACACCTTC
cdr3_aa: CASSIGPDSRSGYTF
cdr3_length: 15
d_call: NA
clone_size: few
v_call: TRBV9
j_call: TRBJ1-2

cdr3_nt: TGTGCCAGCAGTGTGGACAACTATGGCTACACCTTC
cdr3_aa: CASSVDNYGYTF
cdr3_length: 12
d_call: NA
clone_size: many
v_call: TRBV6-1
j_call: TRBJ1-2

cdr3_nt: TGTGCCAGCAGCCACTTTCCTTCACCCCTCCACTTT
cdr3_aa: CASSHFPSPLHF
cdr3_length: 12
d_call: NA
clone_size: NA
v_call: TRBV14
j_call: TRBJ1-6

cdr3_nt: TGTGCCAGCAGCGCAGGGCTGGGGGGCCGCCAGTACTTC
cdr3_aa: CASSAGLGGRQYF
cdr3_length: 13
d_call: NA
clone_size: many
v_call: TRBV7-8
j_call: TRBJ2-4

cdr3_nt: TGCAGCGTTGAAGGGCGGGCATACACTGAAGCTTTCTTT
cdr3_aa: CSVEGRAYTEAFF
cdr3_length: 13
d_call: NA
clone_size: NA
v_call: TRBV29-1
j_call: TRBJ1-1

cdr3_nt: TGTGCCAGCAGTGAAGGGCGCAATCAGCCCCAGCATTTT
cdr3_aa: CASSEGRNQPQHF
cdr3_length: 13
d_call: NA
clone_size: few
v_call: TRBV6-1
j_call: TRBJ1-5

cdr3_nt: TGTGCCAGCAGAAACGGGAGGGGACAGGGCACTGAAGCTTTCTTT
cdr3_aa: CASRNGRGQGTEAFF
cdr3_length: 15
d_call: TRBD1
clone_size: NA
v_call: TRBV5-6
j_call: TRBJ1-1

cdr3_nt: TGCGCCAGCAGCTTGGCGGCAGGGGATGCGTACGAGCAGTACTTC
cdr3_aa: CASSLAAGDAYEQYF
cdr3_length: 15
d_call: NA
clone_size: few
v_call: TRBV5-1
j_call: TRBJ2-7

cdr3_nt: TGTGCCAGCAGCATTTCCCGGGACAGGGGTCGCGAGCAGTACTTC
cdr3_aa: CASSISRDRGREQYF
cdr3_length: 15
d_call: TRBD1
clone_size: many
v_call: TRBV11-2
j_call: TRBJ2-7

cdr3_nt: TGTGCCAGCATGGGTATGAGTACTGAAGCTTTCTTT
cdr3_aa: CASMGMSTEAFF
cdr3_length: 12
d_call: NA
clone_size: many
v_call: TRBV6-6
j_call: TRBJ1-1

cdr3_nt: TGTGCCAGCGCTTCCGGGACCCAGGGAGCCGGGGAGCTGTTTTTT
cdr3_aa: CASASGTQGAGELFF
cdr3_length: 15
d_call: NA
clone_size: many
v_call: TRBV12-3/TRBV12-4
j_call: TRBJ2-2

cdr3_nt: TGCGCCAGCAGCAGGGACAGGGGTGTTAGGGGCACAGATACGCAGTATTTT
cdr3_aa: CASSRDRGVRGTDTQYF
cdr3_length: 17
d_call: TRBD1
clone_size: many
v_call: TRBV5-1
j_call: TRBJ2-3

cdr3_nt: TGCGCCAGCAGCGGAAGCCCGGCCGAGCCCCTCCACTTT
cdr3_aa: CASSGSPAEPLHF
cdr3_length: 13
d_call: NA
clone_size: many
v_call: TRBV5-1
j_call: TRBJ1-6

cdr3_nt: TGTGCCAGCAGCTTCAACAGGGGGCGAAGCGGGGAGCTGTTTTTT
cdr3_aa: CASSFNRGRSGELFF
cdr3_length: 15
d_call: TRBD1
clone_size: many
v_call: TRBV11-2
j_call: TRBJ2-2

cdr3_nt: TGTGCCAGCAGTAACTTCGACATTCCTCTGACGGCTTTCTTT
cdr3_aa: CASSNFDIPLTAFF
cdr3_length: 14
d_call: NA
clone_size: few
v_call: TRBV6-6
j_call: TRBJ1-1